A single sample gave rise to the 6 T cell receptor beta chains below, sequenced in a study of post-analysis software for immune sequencing data. Study conclusions and caveats: TRBV5-6, TRBV5-1 and TRBV20-1 belonged to a set of five TRBV segments that were more frequent in patients than controls.

The TCR beta cDNA libraries carried unique molecular identifiers. TCRdb processed the PCR reads anew with MiXCR; each CDR3 protein has one entry. The sample has some 500,000 distinct CDR3 sequences, roughly 45% seen once. Their antigens are not known. The sample was blood. Receptors originate from a girl aged 10-17 years with multiple sclerosis.

This clonotype was detected once. V and J are TRBV7-6 and TRBJ1-4, with D perhaps matching TRBD1 (6 bases). Trimming removed 1 base at V and 6 bases at J, with 15 bases between. This CDR3 is built from 16 residues. CDR1 and CDR2 from the germline V gene are SGHVS and FNYEAQ. The CDR3 DNA sequence: TGTGCCAGCAGCTTAGAGGGCAGGGGTGAATATGAAAAACTGTTTTTT. This encodes CASSLEGRGEYEKLFF.

V gene TRBV12-3 or TRBV12-4 combines with J gene TRBJ1-5, with 7 bases aligning to TRBD1. Trimming at V came to 3 bases and at J to 6 bases, leaving 8 bases not matched to a gene. The CDR3 extends over 15 amino acids. The CDR3 DNA is TGTGCCAGCAGTTTTTACAAGGGGGCAGGTCAGCCCCAGCATTTT. Protein sequence: CASSFYKGAGQPQHF.

The chain employs TRBV10-3 and TRBJ2-1; D unresolved. The CDR3 is 17 residues long. Germline CDR1 ENHRY, CDR2 SYGVKD. V lost 1 base, J lost 0 bases, and 13 bases lay in between. The chain's CDR3 is CAISEFKSASSYNEQFF. For the CDR3, the DNA is TGTGCCATCAGTGAGTTTAAGTCTGCGAGCTCCTACAATGAGCAGTTCTTC.

This clonotype has more than one count but fewer than ten. This chain connects TRBV5-1 to TRBJ1-2; tentative D call: TRBD1 (6 bases). The CDR3 is 16 amino acids. The V and J ends lost 4 bases and 3 bases respectively, with 19 bases between them. Germline lookup yields CDR1 SGHRS and CDR2 YFSETQ. In DNA, the CDR3 is TGCGCCAGCAGCGAAAAGCCAGGGGATCCGGACTATGGCTACACCTTC. Its translation is CASSEKPGDPDYGYTF.

The chain carries TRBV20-1 and TRBJ2-5, with TRBD1 as a possible D gene (5 bases). Trimming pared 0 bases from V and 5 bases from J, leaving 16 bases between. Per the germline V gene, CDR1 is DFQATT and CDR2 is SNEGSKA (reference sequence). CDR3 length: 15 residues. DNA of the CDR3: TGCAGTGCTAGAGATCGGGTCAGGGTGGGGGAGACCCAGTACTTC. This sequence encodes CSARDRVRVGETQYF.

This clonotype was picked up one time. This sequence joins TRBV7-9 and TRBJ2-6; no reliable D call. V shed 3 bases and J shed 0 bases, with 6 bases lying between them. Per germline, CDR1 SEHNR and CDR2 FQNEAQ (reference sequence). The CDR3 extends over 15 amino acids. The DNA for the CDR3 is TGTGCCAGCAGCTTCCGTAGCTCTGGGGCCAACGTCCTGACTTTC. Protein product: CASSFRSSGANVLTF.